The TCR beta chain under discussion was sequenced for a study of T cell changes during pregnancy in multiple sclerosis. Profiled with immunoSEQ multiplex PCR; TCRdb holds only in-frame clones, not every one. The top ten clones hold about 3% of a sample with about 45,000 clones, 91% of them seen once. The CDR3 loop spans 15 amino acids. Germline V gene lookup returns CDR1 LGHNA and CDR2 YSLEER. V lost 4 bases to trimming and J lost 4 bases; unmatched junction nucleotides: 5. Sequencing was performed on CD8+ T cells from peripheral blood mononuclear cells, taken in the second trimester of pregnancy. The V and J genes are TRBV4-3 and TRBJ1-5; 9 positions match TRBD1. The source is a female donor with multiple sclerosis, enrolled in a pregnancy study. The CDR3 protein is CASSPTGGVNQPQHF. The CDR3 DNA follows: TGCGCCAGCAGCCCTACAGGGGGCGTGAATCAGCCCCAGCATTTT.